This paragraph covers one T cell receptor (beta chain) sequence. This sample was taken from a study of T cell responses to AZD1222 COVID-19 vaccine. TCRdb keeps only in-frame clones here, not all; method: immunoSEQ multiplex PCR. Of about 85,000 clones in the sample, roughly 90% were seen once. This specimen consisted of peripheral blood, obtained on day 0 of AZD1222 vaccination. The TCR was taken from an adult in good health.

The CDR3 loop is CASSLLGLGNEQFF. The DNA of the CDR3 is TGTGCCAGCAGTTTACTAGGGCTCGGGAATGAGCAGTTCTTC. V gene TRBV28 combines with J gene TRBJ2-1, with D uncertain. The V gene's germline CDR1 is MDHEN and CDR2 SYDVKM. V was trimmed by 2 bases and J by 7 bases, leaving 12 bases between them. The CDR3 covers 14 residues.